Detailed here is one T cell receptor (beta chain). The antigen it binds to is not known. No clone much larger than this one lies a single base away; base qualities are absent. Peripheral blood CD8+ and CD4+ T cells from healthy donors, Susac syndrome patients and multiple sclerosis patients were profiled by high-throughput TCR beta sequencing. The multiple sclerosis controls were treatment-naive patients who had stable or active relapsing-remitting disease and met the revised McDonald criteria. CD8+ TEMRA cells were enriched by FACS, while bulk CD8+ and CD4+ T cells were purified by magnetic negative isolation. Blood was drawn into EDTA tubes, processed within 24 hours, and PBMCs were isolated by density gradient centrifugation. PBMCs intended for TCR sequencing were frozen in liquid nitrogen and were later thawed in a 37 degrees C water bath. The sorted or isolated CD4+, CD8+ and CD8+ TEMRA cells reached a purity of at least 90%.

These data come from a study of CD8 T cells in Susac syndrome (dated by TCRdb to the late 2010s). A note on the overall study: Whether CD8+ T cell activation and differentiation in Susac syndrome was antigen driven was tested using repertoire sequencing. CD8+ T cell repertoire clonality was compared between approximately 12 healthy donors, approximately 14 Susac syndrome patients and fewer than 19 multiple sclerosis patients.

After removal of 2 bases from V and 9 bases from J, the junction retains 2 bases not matched to a gene. The germline V gene (reference sequence) supplies CDR1 DFQATT and CDR2 SNEGSKA. The CDR3 sequence holds 13 residues, the cysteine and phenylalanine included. Left in the record is the CDR3 DNA by itself, 39 bases read in frame from the first base. RNA was extracted using the RNeasy kit, and roughly 0.5 to 1 ug of the RNA was reverse transcribed with random hexamers. The immunoSEQ multiplex PCR assay, covering 54 Vbeta and 13 Jbeta segments, was used to amplify TCR beta CDR3 regions. To correct PCR amplification bias, a synthetic template baseline was used for both primer optimization and computational correction. Per the source publication's procedure: Reads were annotated to V, D and J genes per IMGT and analyzed with immunoSEQ Analyzer, keeping only productive sequences. Clonality was computed as one minus Shannon entropy normalized by log2 of the number of productive unique sequences. For each patient and control, public and private clones were evaluated within the 100 most prevalent clones. Clones were defined as Susac-specific if absent from the healthy and MS cohorts, from 1052 published viral clones and from other ImmuneACCESS disease sequences. TCRdb redid the processing of the public reads, applying fastp at Q25 and MiXCR, and retained in-frame beta chains. Entries are consolidated by CDR3 protein sequence, retaining the most common genes and DNA. The V and J calls, along with clone size, are taken from TCRdb and not from the paper's own processing. Here the sample has 250,000 to 300,000 distinct CDR3 sequences; approximately 90% occur a single time. The leading ten clones occupy roughly 0.17% of the sample.

The paper's findings and limits, for the study overall: The number of individuals in the TCR sequencing and HLA analysis was recognized as being relatively small.

The TCR comes from a human donor with multiple sclerosis. This chain is built from TRBV20-1 and TRBJ2-1, with 12 junctional bases fitting TRBD2. The source material was CD8+ T cells from PBMCs. The CDR3 protein is CSARLAGGPEQFF. The DNA reads as follows: TGCAGTGCTAGACTAGCGGGAGGGCCTGAGCAGTTCTTC.